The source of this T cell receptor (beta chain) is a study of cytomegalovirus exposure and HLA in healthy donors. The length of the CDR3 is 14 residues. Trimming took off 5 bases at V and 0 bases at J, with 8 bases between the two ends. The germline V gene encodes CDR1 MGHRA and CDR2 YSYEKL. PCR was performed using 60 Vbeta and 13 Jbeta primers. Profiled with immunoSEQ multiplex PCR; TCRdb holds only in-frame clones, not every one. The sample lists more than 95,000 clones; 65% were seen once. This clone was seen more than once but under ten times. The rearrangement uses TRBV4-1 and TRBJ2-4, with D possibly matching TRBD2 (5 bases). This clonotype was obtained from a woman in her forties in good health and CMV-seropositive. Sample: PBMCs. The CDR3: CASSLGLAKNIQYF. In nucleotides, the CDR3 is TGCGCCAGCAGCTTAGGACTAGCCAAAAACATTCAGTACTTC.